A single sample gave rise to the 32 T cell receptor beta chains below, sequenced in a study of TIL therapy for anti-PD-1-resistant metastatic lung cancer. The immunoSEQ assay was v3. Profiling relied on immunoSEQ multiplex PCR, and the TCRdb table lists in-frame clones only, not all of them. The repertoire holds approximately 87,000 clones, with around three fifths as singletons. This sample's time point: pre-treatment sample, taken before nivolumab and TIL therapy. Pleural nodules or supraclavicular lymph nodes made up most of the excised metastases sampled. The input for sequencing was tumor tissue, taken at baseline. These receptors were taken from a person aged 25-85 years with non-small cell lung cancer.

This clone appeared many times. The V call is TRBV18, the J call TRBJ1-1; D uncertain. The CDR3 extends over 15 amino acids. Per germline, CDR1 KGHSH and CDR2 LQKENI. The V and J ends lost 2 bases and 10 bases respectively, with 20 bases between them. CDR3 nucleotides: TGTGCCAGCTCACCATCGGGCATTACGCCCTCAGCAGCTTTCTTT. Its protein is CASSPSGITPSAAFF.

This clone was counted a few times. CDR3 amino acids: CASSLRDRATGELFF. Written as DNA, the CDR3 is TGTGCCAGCAGCTTAAGAGACAGGGCTACCGGGGAGCTGTTTTTT. The chain employs TRBV7-2 and TRBJ2-2; TRBD1 aligns across 7 bases. This CDR3 contains 15 residues. With 2 bases clipped from V and 5 bases from J, the junction kept 5 bases outside the gene matches. From germline, CDR1 is SGHTA and CDR2 FQGNSA. The entire variable domain, with the rest obtained from reference TRBV7-2 and TRBJ2-2, is as follows: GAGVSQSPSNKVTEKGKDVELRCDPISGHTALYWYRQSLGQGLEFLIYFQGNSAPDKSGLPSDRFSAERTGGSVSTLTIQRTQQEDSAVYLCASSLRDRATGELFFGEGSRLTVL.

The CDR3 DNA reads TGTGCCAGCAGTACCACTTTGAACACTGAAGCTTTCTTT. Amino acid sequence: CASSTTLNTEAFF. The chain has TRBV6-6 and TRBJ1-1; the D is unclear. CDR3 length: 13 residues. V lost 5 bases and J 0 bases, leaving 7 bases between the germline ends. Germline V gene sequence: CDR1 MNHNY, CDR2 SVGAGI (reference sequence).

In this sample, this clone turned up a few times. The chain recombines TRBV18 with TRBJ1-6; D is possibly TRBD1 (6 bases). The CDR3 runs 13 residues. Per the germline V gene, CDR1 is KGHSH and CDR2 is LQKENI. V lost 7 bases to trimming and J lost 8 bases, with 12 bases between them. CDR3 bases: TGTGCCAGCTTACTTGCAGGGGATTCACCCCTCCACTTT. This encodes CASLLAGDSPLHF. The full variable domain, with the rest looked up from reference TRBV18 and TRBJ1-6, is NAGVMQNPRHLVRRRGQEARLRCSPMKGHSHVYWYRQLPEEGLKFMVYLQKENIIDESGMPKERFSAEFPKEGPSILRIQQVVRGDSAAYFCASLLAGDSPLHFGNGTRLTVT.

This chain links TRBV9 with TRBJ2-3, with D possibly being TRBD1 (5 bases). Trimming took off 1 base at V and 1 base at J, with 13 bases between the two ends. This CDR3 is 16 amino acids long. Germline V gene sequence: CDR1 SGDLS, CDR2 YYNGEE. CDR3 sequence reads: CASSVRGASGTDTQYF. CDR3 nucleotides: TGTGCCAGCAGCGTACGTGGGGCCTCGGGCACAGATACGCAGTATTTT.

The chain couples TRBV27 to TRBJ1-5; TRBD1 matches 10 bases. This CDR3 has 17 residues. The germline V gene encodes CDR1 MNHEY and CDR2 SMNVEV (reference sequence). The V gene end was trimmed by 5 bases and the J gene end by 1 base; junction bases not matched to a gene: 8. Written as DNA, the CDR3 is TGTGCCAGCAGTATCACGGGACAGGGGCCCAGCAATCAGCCCCAGCATTTT. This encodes CASSITGQGPSNQPQHF.

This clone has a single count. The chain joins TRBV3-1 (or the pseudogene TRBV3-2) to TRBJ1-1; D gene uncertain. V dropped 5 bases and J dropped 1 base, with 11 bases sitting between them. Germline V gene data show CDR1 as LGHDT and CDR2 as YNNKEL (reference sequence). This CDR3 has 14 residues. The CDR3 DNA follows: TGTGCCAGCAGCGCCGCGCAGTCGAACACTGAAGCTTTCTTT. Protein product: CASSAAQSNTEAFF.

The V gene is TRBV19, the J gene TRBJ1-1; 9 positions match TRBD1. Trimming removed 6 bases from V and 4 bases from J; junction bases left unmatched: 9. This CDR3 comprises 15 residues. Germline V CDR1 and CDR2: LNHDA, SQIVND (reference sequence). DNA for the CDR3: TGTGCCAGTAGGCCGGGGACAGGGAGGGCCACTGAAGCTTTCTTT. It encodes CASRPGTGRATEAFF.

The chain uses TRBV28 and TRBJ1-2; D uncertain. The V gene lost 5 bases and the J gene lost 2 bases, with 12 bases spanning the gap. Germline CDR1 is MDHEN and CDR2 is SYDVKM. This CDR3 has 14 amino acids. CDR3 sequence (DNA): TGTGCCAGCAGTCTCTGGACGGGGAACTATGGCTACACCTTC. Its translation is CASSLWTGNYGYTF.

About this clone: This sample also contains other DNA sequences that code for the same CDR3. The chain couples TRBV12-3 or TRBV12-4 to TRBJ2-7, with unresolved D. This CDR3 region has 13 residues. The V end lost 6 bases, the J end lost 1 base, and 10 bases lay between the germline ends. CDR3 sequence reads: CASSPTGSYEQYF. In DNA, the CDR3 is TGTGCCAGCAGCCCCACCGGGTCCTACGAGCAGTACTTC.

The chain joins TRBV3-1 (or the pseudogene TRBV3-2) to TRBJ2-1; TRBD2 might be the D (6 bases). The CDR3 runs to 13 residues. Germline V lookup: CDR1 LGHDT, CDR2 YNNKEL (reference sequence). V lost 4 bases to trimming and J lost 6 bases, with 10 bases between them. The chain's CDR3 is CASSPGLFNEQFF. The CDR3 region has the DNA TGTGCCAGCAGCCCGGGACTTTTCAATGAGCAGTTCTTC.

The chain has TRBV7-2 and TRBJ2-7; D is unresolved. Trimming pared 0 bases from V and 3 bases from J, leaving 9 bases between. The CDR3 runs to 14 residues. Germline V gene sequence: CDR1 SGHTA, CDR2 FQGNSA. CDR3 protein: CASSLAYDNYEQYF. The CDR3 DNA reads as TGTGCCAGCAGCTTAGCGTACGACAACTACGAGCAGTACTTC.

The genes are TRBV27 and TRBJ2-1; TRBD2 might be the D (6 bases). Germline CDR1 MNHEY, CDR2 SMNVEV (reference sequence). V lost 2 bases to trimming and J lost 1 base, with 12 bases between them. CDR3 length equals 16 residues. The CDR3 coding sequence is TGTGCCAGCAGTTTACAAGGCGGGGCGTCCTACAATGAGCAGTTCTTC. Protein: CASSLQGGASYNEQFF.

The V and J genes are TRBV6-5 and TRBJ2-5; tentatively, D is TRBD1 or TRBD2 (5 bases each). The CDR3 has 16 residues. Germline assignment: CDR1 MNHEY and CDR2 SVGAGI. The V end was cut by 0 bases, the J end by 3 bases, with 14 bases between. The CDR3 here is CASSYSGDRQKETQYF. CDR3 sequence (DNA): TGTGCCAGCAGTTACTCGGGAGACAGACAAAAAGAGACCCAGTACTTC.

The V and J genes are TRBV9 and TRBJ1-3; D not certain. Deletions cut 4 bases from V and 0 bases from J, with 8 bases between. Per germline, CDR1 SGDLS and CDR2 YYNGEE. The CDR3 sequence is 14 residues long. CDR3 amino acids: CASSPQYSGNTIYF. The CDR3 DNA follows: TGTGCCAGCAGCCCTCAATACTCTGGAAACACCATATATTTT.

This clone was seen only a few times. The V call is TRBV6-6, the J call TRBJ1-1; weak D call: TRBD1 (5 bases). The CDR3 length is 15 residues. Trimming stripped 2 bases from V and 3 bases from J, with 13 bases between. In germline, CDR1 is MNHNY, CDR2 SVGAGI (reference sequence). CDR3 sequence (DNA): TGTGCCAGCAGTTACAAACAGGCCCTTTACACTGAAGCTTTCTTT. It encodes CASSYKQALYTEAFF.

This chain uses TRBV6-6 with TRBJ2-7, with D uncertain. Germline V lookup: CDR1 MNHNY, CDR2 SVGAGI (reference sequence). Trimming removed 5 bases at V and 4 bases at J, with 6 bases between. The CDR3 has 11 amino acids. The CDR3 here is CASSPSYEQYF. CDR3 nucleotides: TGTGCCAGCAGTCCCTCATACGAGCAGTACTTC.

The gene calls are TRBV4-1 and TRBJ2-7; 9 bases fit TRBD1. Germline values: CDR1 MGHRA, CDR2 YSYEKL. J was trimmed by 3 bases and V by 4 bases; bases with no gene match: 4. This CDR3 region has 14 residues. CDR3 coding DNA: TGCGCCAGCAGCCCGACAGGGGGGAGCTACGAGCAGTACTTC. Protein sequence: CASSPTGGSYEQYF.

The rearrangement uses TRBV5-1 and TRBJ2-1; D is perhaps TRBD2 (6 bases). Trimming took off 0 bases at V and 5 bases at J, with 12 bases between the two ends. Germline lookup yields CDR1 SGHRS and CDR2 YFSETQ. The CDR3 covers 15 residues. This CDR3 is CASSLVAGLNNEQFF. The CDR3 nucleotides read TGCGCCAGCAGCTTGGTGGCGGGACTCAACAATGAGCAGTTCTTC.

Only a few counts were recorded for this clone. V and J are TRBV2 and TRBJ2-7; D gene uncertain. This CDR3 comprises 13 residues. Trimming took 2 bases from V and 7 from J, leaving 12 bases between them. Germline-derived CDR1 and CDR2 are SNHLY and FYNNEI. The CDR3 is CASSEFPELEQYF. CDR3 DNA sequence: TGTGCCAGCAGTGAATTTCCGGAATTAGAGCAGTACTTC.

DNA for the CDR3: TGCGCCAGCAGCTTGGCCCGGGAGGGCGGGGAGCTGTTTTTT. It codes for CASSLAREGGELFF. V is TRBV5-1 and J is TRBJ2-2; 8 bases match TRBD2. Germline CDR1 SGHRS, CDR2 YFSETQ. This CDR3 spans 14 amino acids. Losses at the gene ends were 0 bases for V and 7 bases for J; bases not matched to a gene: 2.

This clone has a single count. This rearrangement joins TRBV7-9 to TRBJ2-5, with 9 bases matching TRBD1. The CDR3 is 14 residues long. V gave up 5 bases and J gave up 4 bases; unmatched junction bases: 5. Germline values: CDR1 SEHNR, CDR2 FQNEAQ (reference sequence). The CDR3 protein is CASSGQGSRETQYF. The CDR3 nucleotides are TGTGCCAGCAGCGGACAGGGGAGTAGAGAGACCCAGTACTTC.

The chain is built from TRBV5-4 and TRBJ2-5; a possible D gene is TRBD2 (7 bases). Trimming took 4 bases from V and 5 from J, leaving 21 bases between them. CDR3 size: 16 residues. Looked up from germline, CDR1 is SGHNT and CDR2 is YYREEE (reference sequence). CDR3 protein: CASSRDAGAKLETQYF. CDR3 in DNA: TGTGCCAGCAGCCGAGATGCGGGGGCGAAGTTGGAGACCCAGTACTTC.

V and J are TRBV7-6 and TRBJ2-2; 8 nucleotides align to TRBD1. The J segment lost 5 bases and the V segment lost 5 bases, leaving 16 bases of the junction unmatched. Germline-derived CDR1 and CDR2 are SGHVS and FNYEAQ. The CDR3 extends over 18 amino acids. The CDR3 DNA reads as TGTGCCAGCAGCAAAAGGTTGAGTGGGACAGGCTTAACCGGGGAGCTGTTTTTT. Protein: CASSKRLSGTGLTGELFF.

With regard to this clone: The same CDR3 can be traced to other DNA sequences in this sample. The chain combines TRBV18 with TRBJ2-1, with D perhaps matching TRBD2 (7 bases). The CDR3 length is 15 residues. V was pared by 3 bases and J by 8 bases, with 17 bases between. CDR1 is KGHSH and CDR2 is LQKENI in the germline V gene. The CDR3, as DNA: TGTGCCAGCTCACCGCGGGGGCCTAGCCGGGATGAGCAGTTCTTC. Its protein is CASSPRGPSRDEQFF.

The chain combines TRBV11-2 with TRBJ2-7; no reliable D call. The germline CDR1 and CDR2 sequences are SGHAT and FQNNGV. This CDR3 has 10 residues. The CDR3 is CATNADEQYF. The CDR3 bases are TGTGCTACAAATGCAGACGAGCAGTACTTC.

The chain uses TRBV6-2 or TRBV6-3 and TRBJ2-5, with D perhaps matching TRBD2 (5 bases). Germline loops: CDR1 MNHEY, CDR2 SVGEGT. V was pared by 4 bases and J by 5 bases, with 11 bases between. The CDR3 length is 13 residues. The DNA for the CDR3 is TGTGCCAGCAGTTCACTAGTCGGGGAGACCCAGTACTTC. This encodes CASSSLVGETQYF.

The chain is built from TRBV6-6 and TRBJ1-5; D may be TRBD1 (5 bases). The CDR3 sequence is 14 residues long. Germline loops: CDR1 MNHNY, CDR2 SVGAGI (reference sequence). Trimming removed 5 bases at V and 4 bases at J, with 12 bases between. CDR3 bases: TGTGCCAGCAGTCGATCAGGGTTGAATCAGCCCCAGCATTTT. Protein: CASSRSGLNQPQHF.

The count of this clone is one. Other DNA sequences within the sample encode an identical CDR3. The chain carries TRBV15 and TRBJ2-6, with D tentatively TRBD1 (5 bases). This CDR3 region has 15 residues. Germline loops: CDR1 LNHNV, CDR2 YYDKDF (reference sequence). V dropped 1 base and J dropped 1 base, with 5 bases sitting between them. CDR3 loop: CATSRAGSGANVLTF. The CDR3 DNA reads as TGTGCCACCAGCAGAGCAGGGTCTGGGGCCAACGTCCTGACTTTC.

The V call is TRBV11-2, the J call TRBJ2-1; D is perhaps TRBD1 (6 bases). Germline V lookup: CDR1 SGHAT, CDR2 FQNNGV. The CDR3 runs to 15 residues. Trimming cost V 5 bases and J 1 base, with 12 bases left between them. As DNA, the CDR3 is TGTGCCAGCAGCCGCGGGCAGGGGTCCTACAATGAGCAGTTCTTC. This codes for CASSRGQGSYNEQFF.

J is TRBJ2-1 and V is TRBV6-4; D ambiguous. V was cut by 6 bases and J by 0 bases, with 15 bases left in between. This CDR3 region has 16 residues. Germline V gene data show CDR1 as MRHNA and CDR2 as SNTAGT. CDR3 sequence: CASRTRPPSSYNEQFF. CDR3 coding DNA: TGTGCCAGCAGGACCCGGCCTCCAAGCTCCTACAATGAGCAGTTCTTC.

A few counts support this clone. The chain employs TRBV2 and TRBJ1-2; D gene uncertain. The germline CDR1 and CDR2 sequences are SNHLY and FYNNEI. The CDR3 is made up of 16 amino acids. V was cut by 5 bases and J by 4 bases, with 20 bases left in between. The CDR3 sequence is CASSLSDYRWTYGYTF. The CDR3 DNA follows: TGTGCCAGCAGTCTAAGTGATTACCGATGGACCTATGGCTACACCTTC.